The entry below gives a single T cell receptor beta chain sequence along with its context. Its antigen is currently unknown. CDR3 length equals 15 residues. Germline loops: CDR1 LNHDA, CDR2 SQIVND (reference sequence). V dropped 5 bases and J dropped 0 bases, with 14 bases sitting between them. The source of the sample is a study of shared clonotypes between healthy human individuals. Study outcomes and limitations: The diversity represented, both genetic and in exposure history, was limited by few donors. A reduction in generation probabilities was seen for non-shared clonotypes relative to those shared by all four donors.

Sequencing used immunoSEQ multiplex PCR; TCRdb keeps in-frame clones, though not all of them. The sample yields millions of clones, around 90% seen once. All donors were Caucasian adults living in Nashville, Tennessee. The sequence was obtained from a man aged 18 to 30 in good health. The V and J genes are TRBV19 and TRBJ2-7; D is unresolved. Sequencing used naive CD4+ T cells sorted from blood. The subset here: CD45RA+ positively selected. The CDR3 reads CASSQVLGSSYEQYF. CDR3 coding DNA: TGTGCCAGTAGTCAGGTGTTGGGGTCCTCCTACGAGCAGTACTTC.